This T cell receptor beta chain was retrieved from a study of identical twins. Points from the study as a whole: Invariant cells of the MAIT and iNKT types might have partly distorted the zero-insertion analyses.

The length of the CDR3 is 15 residues. V shed 0 bases and J 10 bases; nucleotides not matched to a gene: 5. After template switching added a universal primer site, the resulting cDNA carried unique molecular identifiers. Each CDR3 protein is one row after TCRdb ran MiXCR on the 5' RACE reads. The sample gives 1.5 million to 2 million distinct CDR3 sequences, under 35% of which show up once; more than 0.25% is in the top ten. This clonotype was seen more than once but under ten times. Its matching antigen is unknown. The chain is built from TRBV12-3 or TRBV12-4 and TRBJ1-4; 10 nucleotides align to TRBD1. This sequence was found in a newborn girl in good health. Sequencing was done on a sample of cord blood. The CDR3 bases are TGTGCCAGCAGTTTAGCCGGGACAGGGGCTGCAAAACTGTTTTTT. The encoded protein is CASSLAGTGAAKLFF.